This T cell receptor (beta chain) comes out of a study of blood T cell repertoires in COVID-19. Sequencing was performed with immunoSEQ multiplex PCR; in TCRdb, only in-frame clones are kept and a portion is missing. The data hold around 230,000 clones, with 70% to 90% observed a single time. V lost 0 bases to trimming and J lost 0 bases; unmatched junction nucleotides: 5. The germline V gene has CDR1 LGHDT and CDR2 YNNKEL (reference sequence). The CDR3 is 19 residues long. The material sequenced was peripheral blood. The chain joins TRBV3-1 (or the pseudogene TRBV3-2) to TRBJ2-1; 13 nucleotides line up with TRBD2. The clonotype comes from a middle-aged man with acute or convalescent COVID-19. Here the CDR3 DNA reads TGTGCCAGCAGCCAAGACCCGGGACTAGCGGGGAGCTCCTACAATGAGCAGTTCTTC. Protein product: CASSQDPGLAGSSYNEQFF.